This TCR beta chain was found in a study of cytomegalovirus exposure and HLA in healthy donors. PCR employed 60 Vbeta and 13 Jbeta primers. Produced via immunoSEQ multiplex PCR; TCRdb's table is partial and in-frame only. The sample has 150,000 to 200,000 clones, 70% to 80% seen once. The ends lost 7 bases at V and 4 bases at J; junction bases unmatched: 12. Germline V gene lookup returns CDR1 SQVTM and CDR2 ANQGSEA. This CDR3 region has 15 residues. This clonotype was obtained from a woman in her fifties or sixties in good health and CMV-seronegative. Material: PBMCs. The chain combines TRBV29-1 with TRBJ2-2; TRBD1 agrees at 7 bases. This CDR3 reads CSATPRTGATGELFF. The CDR3 nucleotides read TGCAGCGCCACCCCTCGGACAGGCGCCACCGGGGAGCTGTTTTTT.